This T cell receptor (beta chain) is drawn from a study of blood T cell repertoires in COVID-19. At the level of the study: Samples of COVID-19 (acute and convalescent) were obtained from the United States, Italy and Spain. T cells, B-cell-depleted T cells, or PBMCs supplied cDNA or gDNA.

Germline values: CDR1 SGHVS, CDR2 FQNEAQ. The CDR3 is made up of 16 amino acids. V lost 4 bases and J 7 bases, leaving 17 bases between the germline ends. As handled by the study authors: Estimation of nucleated cell counts relied on the amplification of reference gene primers. Using immunoSEQ multiplex PCR, the repertoire was profiled, and TCRdb retains in-frame clones only, with some absent. The DNA gave D and trimming, while V, J and clone size come from that table. The table includes some 80,000 clones, around 84% detected once. The sequenced sample was peripheral blood. The TCR was taken from a man aged 50-59 years with acute or convalescent COVID-19. The chain uses TRBV7-8 and TRBJ1-6, with TRBD1 as a possible D gene (6 bases). DNA for the CDR3: TGTGCCAGCAGCTGGCGGCCTACAGGGCCCAATTCACCCCTCCACTTT. The encoded protein is CASSWRPTGPNSPLHF.